This entry lists 17 T cell receptor beta chains sequenced from one sample in a study of T cell repertoires in ileal Crohn's disease. The repertoire was sequenced with immunoSEQ multiplex PCR; TCRdb's copy has only in-frame clones and lacks some. The sample comprises tens of thousands of clones, about 81% of which are singletons, and less than 7% rests with the top ten. The sample comprised ileal tissue. The source of these receptors is an adult with Crohn's disease.

This chain links TRBV5-8 with TRBJ1-5; D is unresolved. Germline V lookup: CDR1 SGHTS, CDR2 YDEGEE. V lost 4 bases, J lost 7 bases, and 18 bases lay in between. This CDR3 contains 15 residues. In nucleotides, the CDR3 is TGTGCCAGCAGCATTGGAGCGGTGATCGGACAGCCCCAGCATTTT. This codes for CASSIGAVIGQPQHF.

The gene calls are TRBV5-1 and TRBJ1-6; 11 bases match TRBD1. Unmatched junction bases numbered 8, after V lost 3 bases and J lost 9 bases. Germline loops: CDR1 SGHRS, CDR2 YFSETQ. The CDR3 length is 16 residues. The CDR3 region has the DNA TGCGCCAGCAGCTCAGAAATAGGACAGGGGGCTTCACCCCTCCACTTT. Translation: CASSSEIGQGASPLHF.

The count of this clone is one. The chain employs TRBV7-2 and TRBJ1-1; possible D gene TRBD1, 6 bases. Germline assignment: CDR1 SGHTA and CDR2 FQGNSA. The CDR3 is 14 amino acids. Trimming left V 3 bases short and J 6 bases short, with 14 bases between. CDR3 DNA sequence: TGTGCCAGCAGCTTGGGGTTTGAGGGGGCTGAAGCTTTCTTT. It specifies CASSLGFEGAEAFF.

The V gene is TRBV7-9, the J gene TRBJ1-1, with 7 bases matching TRBD1. This CDR3 has 17 residues. Germline V gives CDR1 SEHNR, CDR2 FQNEAQ (reference sequence). After removal of 5 bases from V and 0 bases from J, the junction contained 12 bases not matched to a gene. The CDR3 DNA reads TGTGCCAGCAGCCCCCGGACAGGAAAAATTATGAACACTGAAGCTTTCTTT. Translation gives CASSPRTGKIMNTEAFF.

The chain couples TRBV2 to TRBJ1-2, with TRBD1 matching 9 bases. Germline V CDR1 and CDR2: SNHLY, FYNNEI. V was clipped by 7 bases and J by 5 bases; unmatched bases: 8. The length of the CDR3 is 14 residues. The CDR3 DNA sequence: TGTGCCAGCATTATGGACAGGGGCGAGTATGGCTACACCTTC. Protein sequence: CASIMDRGEYGYTF.

The chain is built from TRBV7-3 and TRBJ2-3; the D is unclear. V was cut by 5 bases and J by 8 bases, with 20 bases left in between. Germline V lookup: CDR1 SGHTA, CDR2 FQGTGA. There are 15 residues in the CDR3. The CDR3 loop reads CASSPTGGSPSTQYF. CDR3 in DNA: TGTGCCAGCAGCCCGACTGGTGGTAGTCCCTCTACGCAGTATTTT. Based on the CDR3 plus reference TRBV7-3 and TRBJ2-3, the full variable domain is GAGVSQTPSNKVTEKGKYVELRCDPISGHTALYWYRQSLGQGPEFLIYFQGTGAADDSGLPNDRFFAVRPEGSVSTLKIQRTERGDSAVYLCASSPTGGSPSTQYFGPGTRLTVL.

The CDR3 region has the DNA TGTGCCAGCAGTTTACCGATACCCGGGACAGTACTCTCCTATAATTCACCCCTCCACTTT. The encoded protein is CASSLPIPGTVLSYNSPLHF. J is TRBJ1-6 and V is TRBV27, with 7 bases lining up with TRBD1. Per germline, CDR1 MNHEY and CDR2 SMNVEV (reference sequence). This CDR3 is 20 amino acids long. After removal of 2 bases from V and 0 bases from J, the junction contained 13 bases not matched to a gene.

J is TRBJ2-5 and V is TRBV7-9, with D possibly matching TRBD1 (5 bases). The CDR3 has 15 residues. In germline, CDR1 is SEHNR, CDR2 FQNEAQ (reference sequence). V gave up 7 bases and J gave up 1 base, with 16 bases separating them. The CDR3 here is CASIFGQGSQETQYF. The CDR3 DNA sequence: TGTGCCAGCATTTTCGGGCAGGGATCCCAAGAGACCCAGTACTTC.

V gene TRBV29-1 combines with J gene TRBJ1-1, with D perhaps matching TRBD1 (5 bases). Germline V CDR1 and CDR2: SQVTM, ANQGSEA. The CDR3 contains 13 residues. Trimming removed 3 bases at V and 3 bases at J, with 11 bases between. The CDR3 DNA reads TGCAGCGTTGAGGGACGGGGGGACACTGAAGCTTTCTTT. Protein product: CSVEGRGDTEAFF.

This clone occurred once. CDR3 nucleotides: TGTGCCAGCTTGGGGGGGGGCAATGAGCAGTTCTTC. Translated: CASLGGGNEQFF. The rearrangement links TRBV6-1 to TRBJ2-1; TRBD2 matches at 7 bases. V was clipped by 8 bases and J by 6 bases; unmatched bases: 4. The CDR3 totals 12 residues. Germline-derived CDR1 and CDR2 are MNHNS and SASEGT.

The V and J genes are TRBV6-5 and TRBJ1-4; 7 bases line up with TRBD1. Germline V gene data show CDR1 as MNHEY and CDR2 as SVGAGI. V trimming: 5 bases; J trimming: 8 bases; junction bases outside the gene matches: 5. The CDR3 contains 13 residues. The CDR3 nucleotides read TGTGCCAGCAGTCGACAGGGACGGGAAAAACTGTTTTTT. This gives the protein CASSRQGREKLFF.

The chain combines TRBV4-1 with TRBJ2-4, with TRBD2 matching over 10 bases. V was pared by 5 bases and J by 4 bases, with 11 bases of the junction left unmatched. Germline lookup yields CDR1 MGHRA and CDR2 YSYEKL. This CDR3 has 17 residues. DNA for the CDR3: TGCGCCAGCAGCTTTTCCGGGACTAGCGAACTAAAAAACATTCAGTACTTC. Amino acid sequence: CASSFSGTSELKNIQYF.

V usage is TRBV5-4 and J usage is TRBJ1-2; 7 nucleotides agree with TRBD1. Trimming cost V 2 bases and J 2 bases; bases outside gene matches: 6. The CDR3 totals 15 residues. Germline CDR1 reads SGHNT; CDR2 reads YYREEE (reference sequence). CDR3 DNA sequence: TGTGCCAGCAGCTTCGTCGGACAGGCGAACTATGGCTACACCTTC. Translated, it gives CASSFVGQANYGYTF.

The count of this clone is one. The rearrangement uses TRBV5-1 and TRBJ1-5; D is uncertain. The CDR3 extends over 14 amino acids. V lost 0 bases and J 7 bases, leaving 11 bases between the germline ends. Germline assignment: CDR1 SGHRS and CDR2 YFSETQ. Here the CDR3 DNA reads TGCGCCAGCAGCTTGGGGGAGGGTGTCCAGCCCCAGCATTTT. Translated: CASSLGEGVQPQHF.

The sample holds one count of this clone. In DNA, the CDR3 is TGTGCCAGCAGCCCCGTTCGGGACAAGGAGTTCTTC. It encodes CASSPVRDKEFF. The V gene is TRBV16, the J gene TRBJ2-1; D might be TRBD1 (6 bases). The ends were cut back, 4 bases at V and 14 bases at J, with 15 bases in the middle. There are 12 residues in the CDR3. CDR1 and CDR2 from the germline V gene are KGHSY and FQNENV.

V usage is TRBV23-1 and J usage is TRBJ2-5; the match to TRBD1 covers 11 bases. With the DNA end fitting TRBJ2-7 better, the J assignment may be wrong. TRBV23-1 carries the ORF label, with uncertain function. The CDR3 covers 17 residues. Here the CDR3 DNA reads TGCGCCAGCAGTCAATACGGTAAGGGACAGGGGGAGTACGAGCAGTACTTC. Amino acids: CASSQYGKGQGEYEQYF.

The chain uses TRBV29-1 and TRBJ2-5; 10 bases map to TRBD1. The CDR3 spans 13 residues. CDR1 is SQVTM and CDR2 is ANQGSEA in the germline V gene. J was trimmed by 4 bases and V by 3 bases; bases with no gene match: 2. The chain's CDR3 is CSVEGTGVETQYF. CDR3 sequence (DNA): TGCAGCGTTGAGGGGACAGGGGTAGAGACCCAGTACTTC.